The clone carrying this TCR beta chain was seen many times. Its antigen is undetermined. Bulk tumor genomic DNA (around 640 ng per sample) served as template. Several widely spaced biopsies per primary tumor were taken during surgery. Undergoing curative surgery were patients whose non-small cell lung cancer was untreated and newly diagnosed. Newly diagnosed non-small cell lung cancer patients undergoing curative-intent surgery served as donors. TCR beta CDR3 was amplified by multiplex PCR, first round ten to eleven cycles, 32 V and 13 J primers. TCRdb passed the multiplex PCR reads through MiXCR, listing each CDR3 protein once. Among tens of thousands of distinct CDR3 sequences, under 30% were seen once, and the ten largest hold roughly 4.5%. The CDR3 contains 14 residues. The V gene lost 1 base and the J gene lost 7 bases, with 8 bases spanning the gap. CDR1 is MNHEY and CDR2 is SMNVEV in the germline V gene (reference sequence).

The entry originates in a study of immune heterogeneity within non-small cell lung tumors. At the level of the study: In total, the tumors were 4 squamous cell carcinomas, some ten non-squamous carcinomas and 1 not otherwise specified. Study outcomes and limitations: With local tumor mutational burden, local T-cell clonality showed a moderate but significant correlation (R roughly 0.36). Recurrence of the same dominant CDR3 beta clonotypes was seen across tumor sites within a patient, and site-unique high-frequency clones were present alongside them.

The receptor's source is a man between 40 and 49 years old with non-small cell lung cancer. The sample taken for sequencing was lung tumor tissue. V usage is TRBV27 and J usage is TRBJ1-6; TRBD1 might be the D (6 bases). In DNA, the CDR3 is TGTGCCAGCAGTTTATACAGGGCAAATTCACCCCTCCACTTT. It translates to CASSLYRANSPLHF.